The rows below give T cell receptor beta chains drawn from one sample of a study of Graves' ophthalmopathy and Graves' hyperthyroidism. In TCRdb, the multiplex PCR reads were re-called with MiXCR into one record per CDR3 protein. The table records about 160,000 distinct CDR3 sequences, less than 45% of them present only once. The material sequenced was peripheral blood. The receptor source for this set is a woman between 35 and 50 years old with Graves' ophthalmopathy. The CDR3 runs from the conserved cysteine through the conserved F or W. The order of the fields is D gene, clone size, V gene, J gene, CDR3 DNA, CDR3 protein. The D gene is left open where the match is weak. The size entry is marked missing in some rows and otherwise reads once, few, many or a size class.

.,.,TRBV29-1,TRBJ1-2,TGCAGCGTGGGGGACATCTATGGCTACACCTTC,CSVGDIYGYTF
.,few,TRBV6-5,TRBJ1-6,TGTGCCAGCAGTTACTCGGGGGACTCACCCCTCCACTTT,CASSYSGDSPLHF
.,once,TRBV6-1,TRBJ1-1,TGTGCCAGCCGTCGCATGAACACTGAAGCTTTCTTT,CASRRMNTEAFF
.,many,TRBV28,TRBJ1-2,TGTGCCAGCAGGGTACAGGAAAGTGGCTACACCTTC,CASRVQESGYTF
.,.,TRBV25-1,TRBJ2-5,TGTGCCAGCACCACCAGTGGCCAAGAGACCCAGTACTTC,CASTTSGQETQYF
.,.,TRBV20-1,TRBJ2-2,TGCAGTGCCCCGGGTAACCCTAACACCGGGGAGCTGTTTTTT,CSAPGNPNTGELFF
TRBD1,many,TRBV6-5,TRBJ2-2,TGTGCCAGCACCAAAATACAGGGGCTTATGACCGGGGAGCTGTTTTTT,CASTKIQGLMTGELFF
.,few,TRBV12-3/TRBV12-4,TRBJ2-7,TGTGCCAGCAGTTACTCGCGGGGTACCTACGAGCAGTACTTC,CASSYSRGTYEQYF
.,many,TRBV20-1,TRBJ2-6,TGCAGTGCCAGAAGCTCTGGGGCCAACGTCCTGACTTTC,CSARSSGANVLTF
TRBD1,.,TRBV6-2/TRBV6-3,TRBJ1-1,TGTGCCAGCAGTTACTCTAGGACAGGGGGCCTTCGTACTGAAGCTTTCTTT,CASSYSRTGGLRTEAFF
TRBD2,many,TRBV5-1,TRBJ2-1,TGCGCCAGCAGCTTGTTAGCTAGCGGGAGCTCCTACAATGAGCAGTTCTTC,CASSLLASGSSYNEQFF
TRBD1,.,TRBV12-3/TRBV12-4,TRBJ1-1,TGTGCCAGCAGCACCGGGACAGGAGCCTCCCCATCTGAAGCTTTCTTT,CASSTGTGASPSEAFF
.,many,TRBV5-8,TRBJ1-6,TGTGCCAGCAGGCAATCGGAGAATTCACCCCTCCACTTT,CASRQSENSPLHF
.,many,TRBV29-1,TRBJ2-7,TGCAGCGTAGAGGGGGAGACCTACGAGCAGTACTTC,CSVEGETYEQYF
TRBD2,.,TRBV12-3/TRBV12-4,TRBJ2-5,TGTGCCAGCAGTCCGACTAGCGGGGGGGCCGCCACCCAGTACTTC,CASSPTSGGAATQYF
.,.,TRBV28,TRBJ2-7,TGTGCCAGCAGCTACGGTGGGGAGCAGTACTTC,CASSYGGEQYF
TRBD1,.,TRBV30,TRBJ2-7,TGTGCCTGTGGACAGGGGAACGAGCAGTACTTC,CACGQGNEQYF
.,.,TRBV7-3,TRBJ1-1,TGTGCCAGCAGCACGGGACCAATCGAGATGAACACTGAAGCTTTCTTT,CASSTGPIEMNTEAFF
.,many,TRBV6-2/TRBV6-3,TRBJ1-2,TGTGCCAGCAGTTCCAAGGGGTCTAACTATGGCTACACCTTC,CASSSKGSNYGYTF
TRBD1,.,TRBV28,TRBJ1-1,TGTGCCAGCGGGGGATGGGACAGGAGGGAAACGAACACTGAAGCTTTCTTT,CASGGWDRRETNTEAFF
.,once,TRBV6-2/TRBV6-3,TRBJ1-2,TGTGCCAGCAGCGACTTCTCAGTGACCTATGGCTACACCTTC,CASSDFSVTYGYTF
.,.,TRBV19,TRBJ1-5,TGTGCCAGTAGTACCCAGGGAGAGGACAATCAGCCCCAGCATTTT,CASSTQGEDNQPQHF
.,.,TRBV28,TRBJ1-1,TGTGCCAGCACCAAGTCCCCCGGACACCAAGAAGCTTTCTTT,CASTKSPGHQEAFF
.,many,TRBV12-3/TRBV12-4,TRBJ1-2,TGTGCCAGCAGTCGGGACATGTATGGCTACACCTTC,CASSRDMYGYTF
.,.,TRBV20-1,TRBJ2-2,TGCAGTGCGCCGGACCCGTCGGGCGGCACCGGGGAGCTGTTTTTT,CSAPDPSGGTGELFF
TRBD1,few,TRBV7-2,TRBJ1-1,TGTGCCAGCAGCGTTACAGGGGGAGCTGGGACTGAAGCTTTCTTT,CASSVTGGAGTEAFF
.,.,TRBV12-3/TRBV12-4,TRBJ1-1,TGTGCCAGCAGTTTATCAGGACTTGAAGCTTTCTTT,CASSLSGLEAFF
.,.,TRBV7-3,TRBJ2-6,TGTGCCAGCAGCTTAACGGGCAACGTCCTGACTTTC,CASSLTGNVLTF
TRBD1,many,TRBV7-8,TRBJ1-6,TGTGCCAGCAGCTCCGGACAGGGGATCCCCTATAATTCACCCCTCCACTTT,CASSSGQGIPYNSPLHF
TRBD1,many,TRBV20-1,TRBJ1-2,TGCAGTGCTAGAGCCCCAGGACAGGTTCTGTCGCACACCTTC,CSARAPGQVLSHTF
.,.,TRBV29-1,TRBJ1-2,TGCAGCGCATGGGGCTACACCTTC,CSAWGYTF
.,.,TRBV28,TRBJ1-3,TGTGCCAGCAGTTTCGTCCGAGCTGGAAACACCATATATTTT,CASSFVRAGNTIYF
.,once,TRBV28,TRBJ1-6,TGTGCCAGCAGTTTATATTACGGGGATTCACCCCTCCACTTT,CASSLYYGDSPLHF
.,many,TRBV7-6,TRBJ1-1,TGTGCCAGCAGCTTAGAGGGTAGTCACACTGAAGCTTTCTTT,CASSLEGSHTEAFF
.,.,TRBV7-2,TRBJ1-3,TGTGCCAGCAGCCAGAGTGTAGGCACCATATATTTT,CASSQSVGTIYF
TRBD1,.,TRBV6-2/TRBV6-3,TRBJ1-1,TGTGCCAGCAGTTCGACAGGGTACGTGACTGAAGCTTTCTTT,CASSSTGYVTEAFF
TRBD1,.,TRBV7-2,TRBJ2-5,TGTGCCAGCAGCCGACCCCTAGGGGGCTGGGAGACCCAGTACTTC,CASSRPLGGWETQYF
TRBD1,.,TRBV12-3/TRBV12-4,TRBJ1-1,TGTGCCAGCAGTCCCCGGACAGGCACCCTCATGAACACTGAAGCTTTCTTT,CASSPRTGTLMNTEAFF
.,few,TRBV19,TRBJ1-2,TGTGCCAGTAGTATAGAGGTTAACTATGGCTACACCTTC,CASSIEVNYGYTF
.,many,TRBV10-3,TRBJ2-7,TGTGCCATCAGGAGGGACACTGCCTACGAGCAGTACTTC,CAIRRDTAYEQYF